The 24 T cell receptor beta chains below come from one sample, sequenced in a study of cytomegalovirus exposure and HLA in healthy donors. The assay was immunoSEQ multiplex PCR, and TCRdb's table has in-frame clones only and misses some. Of some 330,000 clones detected, approximately 90% appear once; the ten largest clones hold around 0.84%. The sequenced sample was PBMCs. The receptor set was obtained from a woman between 18 and 29 years old in good health and CMV-seronegative.

The chain recombines TRBV28 with TRBJ2-2, with 8 bases matching TRBD2. This CDR3 region has 15 residues. V lost 6 bases, J lost 4 bases, and 7 bases stayed unmatched. In germline, CDR1 is MDHEN, CDR2 SYDVKM. The CDR3 sequence: CASRAGGGSTGELFF. The CDR3 nucleotides are TGTGCCAGCAGGGCGGGAGGTGGCAGCACCGGGGAGCTGTTTTTT.

J is TRBJ2-5 and V is TRBV5-1; D is unclear. Germline V gene data show CDR1 as SGHRS and CDR2 as YFSETQ. There are 11 residues in the CDR3. V was trimmed by 4 bases and J by 5 bases, leaving 6 bases between them. In nucleotides, the CDR3 is TGCGCCAGCAGCCTGAGTGAGACCCAGTACTTC. This translates into CASSLSETQYF.

The chain is built from TRBV28 and TRBJ2-7; TRBD2 aligns across 10 bases. The germline V gene encodes CDR1 MDHEN and CDR2 SYDVKM. The CDR3 contains 15 residues. The trim removed 6 bases at V and 3 bases at J, leaving 8 bases unmatched. This CDR3 reads CASSTTSGYYYEQYF. CDR3 coding DNA: TGTGCCAGCAGCACGACTAGCGGGTACTACTACGAGCAGTACTTC. Full variable domain (outside the CDR3, taken from reference TRBV28 and TRBJ2-7): DVKVTQSSRYLVKRTGEKVFLECVQDMDHENMFWYRQDPGLGLRLIYFSYDVKMKEKGDIPEGYSVSREKKERFSLILESASTNQTSMYLCASSTTSGYYYEQYFGPGTRLTVT.

The chain recombines TRBV5-1 with TRBJ2-5; no definite D call. Germline CDR1 reads SGHRS; CDR2 reads YFSETQ. The CDR3 contains 12 residues. V gave up 4 bases and J gave up 3 bases, with 7 bases separating them. This CDR3 reads CASSNSEETQYF. CDR3 bases: TGCGCCAGCAGCAACTCCGAAGAGACCCAGTACTTC.

The chain uses TRBV5-1 and TRBJ1-1; D gene uncertain. CDR3 length: 11 residues. V lost 2 bases, J lost 8 bases, and 7 bases lay in between. Germline CDR1 reads SGHRS; CDR2 reads YFSETQ. CDR3 amino acids: CASSFKEEAFF. In DNA, the CDR3 is TGCGCCAGCAGCTTTAAGGAGGAAGCTTTCTTT. Full variable domain (remainder filled in from reference TRBV5-1 and TRBJ1-1): KAGVTQTPRYLIKTRGQQVTLSCSPISGHRSVSWYQQTPGQGLQFLFEYFSETQRNKGNFPGRFSGRQFSNSRSEMNVSTLELGDSALYLCASSFKEEAFFGQGTRLTVV.

J is TRBJ1-1 and V is TRBV5-4; a weak D match, TRBD1 (5 bases). Germline V gene sequence: CDR1 SGHNT, CDR2 YYREEE (reference sequence). This CDR3 has 15 residues. The V end lost 4 bases, the J end lost 0 bases, and 13 bases lay between the germline ends. The CDR3 bases are TGTGCCAGCAGCCGTGACAGTCAGCTGAACACTGAAGCTTTCTTT. Its translation: CASSRDSQLNTEAFF.

The rearrangement joins TRBV6-6 to TRBJ2-7; D uncertain. CDR1 MNHNY and CDR2 SVGAGI come from the germline V gene (reference sequence). Trimming removed 7 bases at V and 2 bases at J, with 12 bases between. The CDR3 runs to 13 residues. The CDR3 loop reads CASTQEKTYEQYF. DNA for the CDR3: TGTGCCAGCACCCAAGAGAAAACCTACGAGCAGTACTTC.

The CDR3 spells CATSRDSGPSYEQYF. The CDR3 nucleotides are TGTGCCACCAGCAGAGATAGCGGGCCCTCCTACGAGCAGTACTTC. The rearrangement joins TRBV15 to TRBJ2-7; TRBD2 aligns across 7 bases. V lost 0 bases, J lost 0 bases, and 2 bases stayed unmatched. The CDR3 contains 15 residues. Germline CDR1 reads LNHNV; CDR2 reads YYDKDF (reference sequence).

A remark on this clone: This specimen includes other DNA sequences encoding the same CDR3. The chain links TRBV9 to TRBJ1-1; D not resolved. Germline lookup yields CDR1 SGDLS and CDR2 YYNGEE. V was cut by 0 bases and J by 1 base, with 7 bases left in between. The CDR3 is made up of 14 amino acids. The CDR3 coding sequence is TGTGCCAGCAGCGTAGGCCCAGAGAACACTGAAGCTTTCTTT. Translation: CASSVGPENTEAFF.

The genes are TRBV6-1 and TRBJ2-7; TRBD1 matches at 8 bases. The trim removed 7 bases at V and 6 bases at J, leaving 8 bases unmatched. Germline V CDR1 and CDR2: MNHNS, SASEGT. The CDR3 length is 13 residues. The CDR3 spells CASIDRGQIEQYF. CDR3 DNA sequence: TGTGCCAGCATCGACAGGGGCCAAATCGAGCAGTACTTC.

This sequence joins TRBV27 and TRBJ1-3, with a possible D match to TRBD1 (5 bases). The CDR3 totals 15 residues. Trimming removed 1 base from V and 0 bases from J, with 7 bases in between. The V gene's germline CDR1 is MNHEY and CDR2 SMNVEV (reference sequence). The CDR3 DNA sequence: TGTGCCAGCAGTTTATATGGGGCCTCTGGAAACACCATATATTTT. Its translation: CASSLYGASGNTIYF.

The chain uses TRBV7-9 and TRBJ2-7; 11 bases are shared with TRBD2. Germline CDR1 reads SEHNR; CDR2 reads FQNEAQ (reference sequence). The J segment lost 3 bases and the V segment lost 1 base, leaving 2 bases of the junction unmatched. The CDR3 is 15 residues long. CDR3: CASSLVLAGVYEQYF. CDR3 coding DNA: TGTGCCAGCAGCTTAGTACTAGCGGGAGTCTACGAGCAGTACTTC.

J is TRBJ2-7 and V is TRBV15; 8 bases align to TRBD2. The CDR3 has 16 amino acids. After removal of 1 base from V and 5 bases from J, the junction contained 10 bases not matched to a gene. The germline gives CDR1 LNHNV, CDR2 YYDKDF (reference sequence). The CDR3 nucleotides read TGTGCCACCAGCAGAGCTGGGAGCGGGAGCCCCAACGAGCAGTACTTC. Encoded protein: CATSRAGSGSPNEQYF.

About this clone: This could be a read error, since a much larger clone is one nucleotide away. The chain combines TRBV5-6 with TRBJ2-7; the match to TRBD1 covers 10 bases. The J segment lost 2 bases and the V segment lost 2 bases, leaving 1 base of the junction unmatched. This CDR3 region has 14 residues. Per the germline V gene, CDR1 is SGHDT and CDR2 is YYEEEE. In DNA, the CDR3 is TGTGCCAGCAGCTTCGGGACAGGGGCCTACGAGCAGTACTTC. As protein: CASSFGTGAYEQYF.

V usage is TRBV9 and J usage is TRBJ2-2; D is uncertain. Germline CDR1 is SGDLS and CDR2 is YYNGEE. The CDR3 extends over 13 amino acids. Trimming cost V 5 bases and J 7 bases, with 12 bases left between them. The CDR3 here is CASRSAAGGELFF. The CDR3 coding sequence is TGTGCCAGCAGAAGCGCAGCTGGCGGGGAGCTGTTTTTT.

The rearrangement uses TRBV27 and TRBJ1-5, with D unclear. The CDR3 covers 13 residues. The V end was cut by 5 bases, the J end by 2 bases, with 7 bases between. Germline CDR1 and CDR2: MNHEY and SMNVEV (reference sequence). The CDR3: CASSHEGNQPQHF. DNA for the CDR3: TGTGCCAGCAGTCACGAGGGCAATCAGCCCCAGCATTTT.

The table lists this clone with a count of one. The J gene is TRBJ2-3, the V gene TRBV18; 9 bases fit TRBD2. CDR3 length: 16 amino acids. The junction had 6 bases not matched to a gene; V was cut back by 3 bases and J by 2 bases. CDR1 and CDR2 from the germline V gene are KGHSH and LQKENI. The CDR3 DNA follows: TGTGCCAGCTCACCCCCGGCTAGCGGGAACACAGATACGCAGTATTTT. Its protein product is CASSPPASGNTDTQYF.

The chain has TRBV28 and TRBJ2-1; no reliable D call. The CDR3 sequence is 15 residues long. Germline V CDR1 and CDR2: MDHEN, SYDVKM. V was shortened by 6 bases and J by 3 bases, with 15 bases between the two germline ends. CDR3: CASRSLSRIYNEQFF. CDR3 DNA: TGTGCCAGCAGGTCCCTGAGCAGGATCTACAATGAGCAGTTCTTC.

The rearrangement joins TRBV7-9 to TRBJ2-7; possible D gene TRBD1, 5 bases. Trimming took off 5 bases at V and 1 base at J, with 15 bases between the two ends. CDR1 SEHNR and CDR2 FQNEAQ come from the germline V gene (reference sequence). CDR3 length: 15 amino acids. The CDR3 bases are TGTGCCAGCAGCCCCTTTCAGGGCCTTTCCTACGAGCAGTACTTC. Its translation: CASSPFQGLSYEQYF.

CDR3 nucleotides: TGTGCCAGCAGCCCGACAGGCTATAGCAATCAGCCCCAGCATTTT. This encodes CASSPTGYSNQPQHF. V and J are TRBV28 and TRBJ1-5; D perhaps matches TRBD1 (6 bases). CDR3 size: 15 residues. Germline V gene lookup returns CDR1 MDHEN and CDR2 SYDVKM. V was trimmed by 6 bases and J by 0 bases, leaving 12 bases between them.

V gene TRBV29-1 combines with J gene TRBJ2-1, with 8 bases fitting TRBD2. Germline V gene data show CDR1 as SQVTM and CDR2 as ANQGSEA. Trimming cost V 7 bases and J 6 bases; bases outside gene matches: 8. CDR3 size: 13 residues. CDR3 DNA: TGCAGCGGTGATAGCGGGACGGGCAATGAGCAGTTCTTC. Amino acid sequence: CSGDSGTGNEQFF.

This clone occurred once. The V call is TRBV7-8, the J call TRBJ2-5, with D perhaps matching TRBD1 (5 bases). From germline, CDR1 is SGHVS and CDR2 FQNEAQ. The length of the CDR3 is 15 residues. With 5 bases removed from V and 4 bases from J, the gap between germline ends came to 17 bases. This CDR3 reads CASSPQQEWRETQYF. In nucleotides, the CDR3 is TGTGCCAGCAGCCCTCAACAGGAGTGGAGAGAGACCCAGTACTTC.

This clone was seen once. J is TRBJ2-5 and V is TRBV9, with 9 bases that match TRBD1. The V gene's germline CDR1 is SGDLS and CDR2 YYNGEE. Unmatched junction bases numbered 10, after V lost 0 bases and J lost 7 bases. The CDR3 consists of 16 residues. The CDR3 here is CASSVALGDRVGTQYF. Written as DNA, the CDR3 is TGTGCCAGCAGCGTAGCTTTGGGGGACAGGGTGGGGACCCAGTACTTC.

This rearrangement joins TRBV7-8 to TRBJ2-1; 9 nucleotides line up with TRBD2. V lost 1 base to trimming and J lost 8 bases; unmatched junction nucleotides: 6. The CDR3 has 15 amino acids. In germline, CDR1 is SGHVS, CDR2 FQNEAQ. CDR3 bases: TGTGCCAGCAGCTTAGGTAGCGGGAGCGCGGATGAGCAGTTCTTC. Its protein is CASSLGSGSADEQFF.